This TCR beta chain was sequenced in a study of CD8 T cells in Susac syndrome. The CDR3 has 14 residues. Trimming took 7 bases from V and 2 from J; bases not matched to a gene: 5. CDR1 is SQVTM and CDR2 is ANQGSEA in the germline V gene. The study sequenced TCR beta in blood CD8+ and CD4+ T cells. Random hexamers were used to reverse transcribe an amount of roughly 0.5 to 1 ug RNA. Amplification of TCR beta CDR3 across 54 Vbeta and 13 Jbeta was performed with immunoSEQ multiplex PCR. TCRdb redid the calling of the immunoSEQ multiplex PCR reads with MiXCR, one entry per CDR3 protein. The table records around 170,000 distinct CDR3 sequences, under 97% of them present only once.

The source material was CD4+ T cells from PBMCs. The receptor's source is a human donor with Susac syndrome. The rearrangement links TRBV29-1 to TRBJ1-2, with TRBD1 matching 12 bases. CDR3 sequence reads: CSAQGTGGNYGYTF. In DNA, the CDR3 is TGCAGCGCCCAAGGGACAGGGGGCAACTATGGCTACACCTTC. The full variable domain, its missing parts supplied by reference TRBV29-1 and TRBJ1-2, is SAVISQKPSRDICQRGTSLTIQCQVDSQVTMMFWYRQQPGQSLTLIATANQGSEATYESGFVIDKFPISRPNLTFSTLTVSNMSPEDSSIYLCSAQGTGGNYGYTFGSGTRLTVV.